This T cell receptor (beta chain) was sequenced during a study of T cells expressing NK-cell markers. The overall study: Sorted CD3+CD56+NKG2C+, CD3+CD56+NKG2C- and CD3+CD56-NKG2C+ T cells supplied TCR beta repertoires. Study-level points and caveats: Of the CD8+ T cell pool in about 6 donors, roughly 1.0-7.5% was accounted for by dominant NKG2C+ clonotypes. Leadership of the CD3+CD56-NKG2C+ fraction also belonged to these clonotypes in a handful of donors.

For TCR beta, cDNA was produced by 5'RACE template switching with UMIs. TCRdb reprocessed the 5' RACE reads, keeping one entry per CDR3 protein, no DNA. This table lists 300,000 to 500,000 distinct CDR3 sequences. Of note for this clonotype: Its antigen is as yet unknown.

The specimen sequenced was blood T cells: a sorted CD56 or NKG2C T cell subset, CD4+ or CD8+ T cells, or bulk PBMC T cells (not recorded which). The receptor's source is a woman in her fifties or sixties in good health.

CDR3 sequence: CASSLAWGARQPQHF. J is TRBJ1-5 and V is TRBV12-3 or TRBV12-4; TCRdb reports TRBD1, a call that lacks DNA to check it against. The CDR3 runs 15 residues.